The sequence of this T cell receptor (beta chain) was determined in a study of tumor-infiltrating lymphocytes in primary liver carcinoma. Study-level background: Per sample, productive TCRbeta reads numbered roughly 3.65 to 7.5 million, similar across tissue types.

CDR3 length equals 14 residues. Germline lookup yields CDR1 SGHAT and CDR2 FQDESV (reference sequence). As regards this clonotype: The antigen remains unidentified. Relative to the germline gene, one junction end is altered; a read error may explain this.

Joint extraction of RNA and DNA used roughly 20-33 mg of bulk tissue that was unsorted. Study-wide results and limits: In tumor-adjacent and tumor-blood pairs, overlap was lower than in tumor region pairs. Top clones occupying all five tumor regions numbered only about 7-25%. Blood trailed tumors significantly in top-250-clone fraction (p = 0.039).

The investigators made TCR beta cDNA from approximately 500 ng total RNA, using a constant-region primer. Three-round nested multiplex PCR performed with slightly modified ARM-PCR produced the TCR beta libraries. A C-beta reverse primer was combined with TRBV1-TRBV30 forward primers in the first two PCR rounds, and each round had ten to eleven cycles. TCRdb redid the calling of the multiplex PCR reads with MiXCR, one entry per CDR3 protein. The table lists approximately 110,000 distinct CDR3 sequences, 64% of them singletons. The V call is TRBV11-1, the J call TRBJ1-1; TRBD1 matches at 8 bases. Sequencing was carried out using liver tumor tissue from sampling region 3. The subset denotes: tumor region T3, left-lateral pole. The sequence derives from a woman in her sixties with primary liver carcinoma and hepatitis B virus infection. The CDR3 spells CASSQPGGPTEAFF. The CDR3 DNA follows: TGCGCCAGCAGCCAACCAGGGGGCCCCACTGAAGCTTTCTTT.